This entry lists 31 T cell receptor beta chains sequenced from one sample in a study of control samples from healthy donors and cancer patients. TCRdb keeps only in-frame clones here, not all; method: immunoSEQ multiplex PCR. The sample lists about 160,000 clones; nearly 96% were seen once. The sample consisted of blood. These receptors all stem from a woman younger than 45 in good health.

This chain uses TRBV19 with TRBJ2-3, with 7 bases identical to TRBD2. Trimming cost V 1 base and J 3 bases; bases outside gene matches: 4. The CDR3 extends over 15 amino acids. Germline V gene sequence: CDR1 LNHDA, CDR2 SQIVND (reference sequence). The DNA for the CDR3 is TGTGCCAGTAGTATAGCCAGCGGGGTAACAGATACGCAGTATTTT. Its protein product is CASSIASGVTDTQYF.

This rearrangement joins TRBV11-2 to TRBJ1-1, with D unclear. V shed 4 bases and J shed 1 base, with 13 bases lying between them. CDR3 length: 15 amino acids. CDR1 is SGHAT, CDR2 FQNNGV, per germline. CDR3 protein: CASSSLHGSNTEAFF. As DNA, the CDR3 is TGTGCCAGCAGCTCGCTCCACGGATCGAACACTGAAGCTTTCTTT.

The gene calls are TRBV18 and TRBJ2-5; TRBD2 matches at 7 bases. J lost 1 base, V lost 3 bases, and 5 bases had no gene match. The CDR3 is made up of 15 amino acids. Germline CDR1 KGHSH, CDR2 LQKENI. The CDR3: CASSPLAGVQETQYF. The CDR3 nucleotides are TGTGCCAGCTCACCGCTTGCGGGGGTCCAAGAGACCCAGTACTTC.

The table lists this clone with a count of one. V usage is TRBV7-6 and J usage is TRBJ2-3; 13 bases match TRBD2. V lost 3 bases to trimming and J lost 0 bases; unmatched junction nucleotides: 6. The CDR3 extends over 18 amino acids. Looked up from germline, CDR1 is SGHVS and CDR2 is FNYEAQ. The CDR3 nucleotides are TGTGCCAGCAGCTTGGGACTAGCGGGGACCCGTAGCACAGATACGCAGTATTTT. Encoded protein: CASSLGLAGTRSTDTQYF.

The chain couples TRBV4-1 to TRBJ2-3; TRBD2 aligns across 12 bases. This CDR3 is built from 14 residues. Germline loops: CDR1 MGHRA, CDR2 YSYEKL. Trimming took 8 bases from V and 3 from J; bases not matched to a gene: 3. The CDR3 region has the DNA TGCGCCAGCTCTAGCGGGGGGGCAACAGATACGCAGTATTTT. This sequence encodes CASSSGGATDTQYF.

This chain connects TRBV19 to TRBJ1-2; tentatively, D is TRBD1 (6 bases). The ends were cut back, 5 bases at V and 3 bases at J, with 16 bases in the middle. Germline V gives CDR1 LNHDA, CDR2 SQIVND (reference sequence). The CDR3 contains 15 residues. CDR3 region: CASSVQGGLDYGYTF. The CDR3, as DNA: TGTGCCAGTAGTGTACAGGGAGGATTAGACTATGGCTACACCTTC.

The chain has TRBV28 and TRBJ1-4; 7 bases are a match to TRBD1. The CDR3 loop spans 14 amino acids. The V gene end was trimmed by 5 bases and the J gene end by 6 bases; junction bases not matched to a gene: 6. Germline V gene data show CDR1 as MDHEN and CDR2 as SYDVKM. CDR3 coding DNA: TGTGCCAGCAGTACGACAGGGTCTTATGAAAAACTGTTTTTT. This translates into CASSTTGSYEKLFF. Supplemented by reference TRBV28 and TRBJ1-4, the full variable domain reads DVKVTQSSRYLVKRTGEKVFLECVQDMDHENMFWYRQDPGLGLRLIYFSYDVKMKEKGDIPEGYSVSREKKERFSLILESASTNQTSMYLCASSTTGSYEKLFFGSGTQLSVL.

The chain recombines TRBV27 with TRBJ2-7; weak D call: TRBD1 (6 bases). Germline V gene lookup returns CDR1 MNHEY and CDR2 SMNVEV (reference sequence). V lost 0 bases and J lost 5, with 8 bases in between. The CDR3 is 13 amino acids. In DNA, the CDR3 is TGTGCCAGCAGTTTATCTCCAGGGGACGAGCAGTACTTC. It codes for CASSLSPGDEQYF.

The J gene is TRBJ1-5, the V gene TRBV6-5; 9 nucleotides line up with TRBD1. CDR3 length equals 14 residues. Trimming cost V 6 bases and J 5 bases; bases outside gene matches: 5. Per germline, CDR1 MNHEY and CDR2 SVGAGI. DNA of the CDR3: TGTGCCAGCAGGGACAGGGGAGGGCATCAGCCCCAGCATTTT. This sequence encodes CASRDRGGHQPQHF.

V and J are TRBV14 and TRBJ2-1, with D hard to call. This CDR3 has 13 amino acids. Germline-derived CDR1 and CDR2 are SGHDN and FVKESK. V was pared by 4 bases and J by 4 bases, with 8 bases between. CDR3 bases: TGTGCCAGCAGCCTTAGACCTTACAATGAGCAGTTCTTC. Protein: CASSLRPYNEQFF.

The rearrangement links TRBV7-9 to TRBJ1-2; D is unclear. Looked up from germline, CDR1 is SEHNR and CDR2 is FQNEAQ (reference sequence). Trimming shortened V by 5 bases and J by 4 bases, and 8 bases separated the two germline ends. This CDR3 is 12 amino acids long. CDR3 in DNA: TGTGCCAGCAGCCAGGACGGCTATGGCTACACCTTC. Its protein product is CASSQDGYGYTF.

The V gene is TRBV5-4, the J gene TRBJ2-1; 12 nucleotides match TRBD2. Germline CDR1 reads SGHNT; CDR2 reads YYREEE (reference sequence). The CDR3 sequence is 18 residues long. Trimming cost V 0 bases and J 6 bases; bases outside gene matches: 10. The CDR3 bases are TGTGCCAGCAGCTTGGAGATACGGGGACTAGCGGGTTTCAATGAGCAGTTCTTC. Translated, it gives CASSLEIRGLAGFNEQFF. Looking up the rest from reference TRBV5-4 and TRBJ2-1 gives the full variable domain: ETGVTQSPTHLIKTRGQQVTLRCSSQSGHNTVSWYQQALGQGPQFIFQYYREEENGRGNFPPRFSGLQFPNYSSELNVNALELDDSALYLCASSLEIRGLAGFNEQFFGPGTRLTVL.

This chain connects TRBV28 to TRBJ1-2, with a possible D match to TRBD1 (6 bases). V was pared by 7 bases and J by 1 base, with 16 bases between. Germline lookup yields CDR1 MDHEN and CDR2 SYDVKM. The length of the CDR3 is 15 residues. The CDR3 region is CASTPPGVINYGYTF. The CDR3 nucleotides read TGTGCCAGCACCCCCCCAGGGGTTATTAACTATGGCTACACCTTC.

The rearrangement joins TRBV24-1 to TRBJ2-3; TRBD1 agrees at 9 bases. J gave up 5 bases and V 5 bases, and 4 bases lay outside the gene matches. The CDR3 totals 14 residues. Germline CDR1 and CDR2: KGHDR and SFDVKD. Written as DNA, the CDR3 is TGTGCCACCAGTGGTTGGACAGGGGAAGATACGCAGTATTTT. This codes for CATSGWTGEDTQYF.

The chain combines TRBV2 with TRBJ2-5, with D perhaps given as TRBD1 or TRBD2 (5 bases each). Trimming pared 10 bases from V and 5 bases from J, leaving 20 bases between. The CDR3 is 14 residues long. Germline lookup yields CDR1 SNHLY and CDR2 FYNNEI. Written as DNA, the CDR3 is TGTGCCACCACAAAATTGGGGGTAGGGGAGACCCAGTACTTC. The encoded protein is CATTKLGVGETQYF.

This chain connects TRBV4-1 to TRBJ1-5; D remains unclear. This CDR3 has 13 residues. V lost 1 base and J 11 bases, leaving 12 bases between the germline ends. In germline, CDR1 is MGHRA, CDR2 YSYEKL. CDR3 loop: CASSQALVGSQHF. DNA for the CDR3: TGCGCCAGCAGCCAAGCGCTAGTCGGGTCCCAGCATTTT.

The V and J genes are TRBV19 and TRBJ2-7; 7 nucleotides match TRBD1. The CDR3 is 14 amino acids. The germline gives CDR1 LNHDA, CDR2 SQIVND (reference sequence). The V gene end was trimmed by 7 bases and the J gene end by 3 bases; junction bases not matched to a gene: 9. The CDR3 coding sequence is TGTGCCAGTAATCAGGGGGATCTTCGCTACGAGCAGTACTTC. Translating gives CASNQGDLRYEQYF.

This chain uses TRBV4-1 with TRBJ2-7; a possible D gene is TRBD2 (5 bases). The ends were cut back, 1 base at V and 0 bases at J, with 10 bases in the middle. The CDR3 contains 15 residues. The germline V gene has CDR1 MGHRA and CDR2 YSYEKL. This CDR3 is CASSQVRGSSYEQYF. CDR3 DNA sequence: TGCGCCAGCAGCCAAGTTCGGGGAAGCTCCTACGAGCAGTACTTC.

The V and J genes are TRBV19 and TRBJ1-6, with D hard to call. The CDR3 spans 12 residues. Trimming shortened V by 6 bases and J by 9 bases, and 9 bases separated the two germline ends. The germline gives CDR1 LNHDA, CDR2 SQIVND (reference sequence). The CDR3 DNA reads TGTGCCAGTAGCTATGGGATTTCACCCCTCCACTTT. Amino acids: CASSYGISPLHF.

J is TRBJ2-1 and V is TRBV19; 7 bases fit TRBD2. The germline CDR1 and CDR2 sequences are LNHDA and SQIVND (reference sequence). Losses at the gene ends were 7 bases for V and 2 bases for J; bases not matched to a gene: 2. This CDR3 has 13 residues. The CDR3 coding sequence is TGTGCCAGTAACGGACTAGCCTACAATGAGCAGTTCTTC. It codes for CASNGLAYNEQFF.

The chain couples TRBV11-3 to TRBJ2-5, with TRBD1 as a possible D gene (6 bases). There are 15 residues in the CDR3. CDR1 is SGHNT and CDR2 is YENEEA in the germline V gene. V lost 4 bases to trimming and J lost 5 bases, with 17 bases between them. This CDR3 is CASSYTGNGGETQYF. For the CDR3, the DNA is TGTGCCAGCAGCTATACAGGGAACGGCGGGGAGACCCAGTACTTC.

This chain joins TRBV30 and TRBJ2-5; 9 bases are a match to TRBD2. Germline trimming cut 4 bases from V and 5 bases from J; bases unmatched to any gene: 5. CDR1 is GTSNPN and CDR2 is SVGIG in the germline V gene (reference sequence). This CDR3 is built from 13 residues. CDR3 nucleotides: TGTGCCTGGACTAGCGGGGCTGGGGAGACCCAGTACTTC. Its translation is CAWTSGAGETQYF.

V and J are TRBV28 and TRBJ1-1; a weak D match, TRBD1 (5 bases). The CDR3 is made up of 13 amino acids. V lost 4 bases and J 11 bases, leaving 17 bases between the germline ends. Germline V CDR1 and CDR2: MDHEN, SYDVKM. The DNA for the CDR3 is TGTGCCAGCAGTTCCGGCCGGGGCCTAAATGCTTTCTTT. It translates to CASSSGRGLNAFF.

The CDR3 loop reads CASSLGWTEAFF. CDR3 bases: TGCGCCAGCAGCTTGGGTTGGACTGAAGCTTTCTTT. J is TRBJ1-1 and V is TRBV5-1; D unresolved. The CDR3 spans 12 residues. CDR1 and CDR2 (germline): SGHRS, YFSETQ. Trimming removed 0 bases at V and 5 bases at J, with 5 bases between.

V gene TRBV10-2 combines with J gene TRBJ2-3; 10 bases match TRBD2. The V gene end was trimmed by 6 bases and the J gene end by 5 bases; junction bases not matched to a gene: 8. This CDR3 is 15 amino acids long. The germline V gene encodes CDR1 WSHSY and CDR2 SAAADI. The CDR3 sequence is CASRLSGGTGDTQYF. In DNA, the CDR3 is TGCGCCAGCAGACTTAGCGGGGGGACCGGAGATACGCAGTATTTT.

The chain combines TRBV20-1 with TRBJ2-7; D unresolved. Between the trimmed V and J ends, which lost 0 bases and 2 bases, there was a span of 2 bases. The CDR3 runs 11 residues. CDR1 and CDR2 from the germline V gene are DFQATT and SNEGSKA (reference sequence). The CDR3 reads CSARETYEQYF. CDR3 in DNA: TGCAGTGCTAGAGAGACCTACGAGCAGTACTTC.

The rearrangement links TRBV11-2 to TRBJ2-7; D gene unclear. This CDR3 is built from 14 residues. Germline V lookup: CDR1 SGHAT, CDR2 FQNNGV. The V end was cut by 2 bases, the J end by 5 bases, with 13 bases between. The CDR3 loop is CASSLIPWTNEQYF. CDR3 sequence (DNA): TGTGCCAGCAGCTTAATCCCTTGGACCAACGAGCAGTACTTC.

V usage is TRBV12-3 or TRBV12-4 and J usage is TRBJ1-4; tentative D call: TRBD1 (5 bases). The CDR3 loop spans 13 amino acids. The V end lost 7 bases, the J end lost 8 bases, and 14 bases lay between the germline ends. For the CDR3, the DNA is TGTGCCAGCACCCTGGGGCCTGGAGAAAAACTGTTTTTT. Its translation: CASTLGPGEKLFF.

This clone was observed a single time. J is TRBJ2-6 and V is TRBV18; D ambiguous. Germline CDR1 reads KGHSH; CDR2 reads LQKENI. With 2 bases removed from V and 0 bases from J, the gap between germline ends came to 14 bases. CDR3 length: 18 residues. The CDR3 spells CASSPKVDLASGANVLTF. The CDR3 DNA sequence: TGTGCCAGCTCACCAAAAGTAGATTTGGCCTCTGGGGCCAACGTCCTGACTTTC.

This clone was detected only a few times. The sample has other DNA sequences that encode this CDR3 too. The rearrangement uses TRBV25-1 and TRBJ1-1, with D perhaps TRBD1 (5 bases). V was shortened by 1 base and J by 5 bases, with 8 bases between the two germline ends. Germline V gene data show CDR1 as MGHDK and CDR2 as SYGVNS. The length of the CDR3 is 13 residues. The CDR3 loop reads CASSELRGTEAFF. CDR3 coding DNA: TGTGCCAGCAGTGAATTAAGGGGAACTGAAGCTTTCTTT.

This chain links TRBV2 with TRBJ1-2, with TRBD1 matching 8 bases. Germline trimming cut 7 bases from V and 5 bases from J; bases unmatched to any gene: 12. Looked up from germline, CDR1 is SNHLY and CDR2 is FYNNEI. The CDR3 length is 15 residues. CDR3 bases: TGTGCCAGCACCTCCGGACAGGGAGCTTTATATGGCTACACCTTC. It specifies CASTSGQGALYGYTF.